The 12 T cell receptor beta chains listed next were all sequenced from one sample in a study of control samples from healthy donors and cancer patients. Method: immunoSEQ multiplex PCR; TCRdb's copy keeps in-frame clones and lacks some. The sample lists under 200,000 clones, 90% to 95% seen once, with about 0.73% in the top ten. Sequencing used blood. These receptors came from a woman aged 25 to 45 in good health.

The chain is built from TRBV11-2 and TRBJ1-2; 9 nucleotides align to TRBD1. The CDR3 covers 14 residues. V dropped 4 bases and J dropped 4; count of bases not matched to a gene: 4. Germline lookup yields CDR1 SGHAT and CDR2 FQNNGV. The CDR3 nucleotides are TGTGCCAGCAGCTCCGGGACAGGGAGCTATGGCTACACCTTC. Translating gives CASSSGTGSYGYTF.

This chain's CDR3 is CAWSVRNEQFF. For the CDR3, the DNA is TGTGCCTGGAGTGTACGGAATGAGCAGTTCTTC. The genes are TRBV30 and TRBJ2-1; D remains ambiguous. Germline V gene sequence: CDR1 GTSNPN, CDR2 SVGIG (reference sequence). V lost 0 bases and J lost 7, with 4 bases in between. The CDR3 has 11 residues.

The V and J genes are TRBV9 and TRBJ2-5, with no clear D. CDR3 length: 11 amino acids. Germline values: CDR1 SGDLS, CDR2 YYNGEE. Trimming cost V 4 bases and J 5 bases, with 6 bases left between them. This CDR3 reads CASSQSETQYF. The CDR3 bases are TGTGCCAGCAGCCAAAGTGAGACCCAGTACTTC.

The chain joins TRBV15 to TRBJ2-5; 9 bases line up with TRBD1. There are 15 residues in the CDR3. In germline, CDR1 is LNHNV, CDR2 YYDKDF (reference sequence). The trim removed 0 bases at V and 4 bases at J, leaving 3 bases unmatched. CDR3 region: CATSRDRGQGETQYF. The CDR3 bases are TGTGCCACCAGCAGAGATAGGGGACAGGGAGAGACCCAGTACTTC.

The V call is TRBV19, the J call TRBJ1-3; D unresolved. The V and J ends lost 5 bases and 0 bases respectively, with 17 bases between them. Germline V gives CDR1 LNHDA, CDR2 SQIVND (reference sequence). This CDR3 is 17 amino acids long. Here the CDR3 DNA reads TGTGCCAGTAGTTCCGGGGTTTGGCAGATCTCTGGAAACACCATATATTTT. It encodes CASSSGVWQISGNTIYF.

This clone is a singleton in its sample. V and J are TRBV10-3 and TRBJ2-3, with D perhaps matching TRBD1 (5 bases). Germline V gene lookup returns CDR1 ENHRY and CDR2 SYGVKD. The V end lost 2 bases, the J end lost 6 bases, and 15 bases lay between the germline ends. This CDR3 has 15 amino acids. The CDR3 region has the DNA TGTGCCATCAGTGAGGCGTCAGGGCCAAGGGATACGCAGTATTTT. Its protein is CAISEASGPRDTQYF.

V and J are TRBV7-8 and TRBJ2-3, with D unresolved. Germline assignment: CDR1 SGHVS and CDR2 FQNEAQ. This CDR3 is 11 amino acids long. Trimming shortened V by 5 bases and J by 6 bases, and 6 bases separated the two germline ends. The CDR3 loop reads CASSPTDTQYF. The CDR3 nucleotides read TGTGCCAGCAGCCCTACGGATACGCAGTATTTT.

The V call is TRBV24-1, the J call TRBJ2-1; D remains unclear. CDR3 size: 14 residues. The V and J ends lost 4 bases and 8 bases respectively, with 14 bases between them. Germline V gene data show CDR1 as KGHDR and CDR2 as SFDVKD. In DNA, the CDR3 is TGTGCCACCAGTGACCCATCAGGAGTAGATGAGCAGTTCTTC. Residues: CATSDPSGVDEQFF.

The chain couples TRBV24-1 to TRBJ2-5, with no clear D. The CDR3 has 13 residues. Looked up from germline, CDR1 is KGHDR and CDR2 is SFDVKD. V gave up 4 bases and J gave up 0 bases, with 5 bases separating them. CDR3 nucleotides: TGTGCCACCAGTGACATTCACCAAGAGACCCAGTACTTC. Amino acids: CATSDIHQETQYF.

The V call is TRBV6-5, the J call TRBJ1-3, with a possible D match to TRBD1 (6 bases). The CDR3 runs to 14 residues. The germline gives CDR1 MNHEY, CDR2 SVGAGI. Deletions cut 4 bases from V and 4 bases from J, with 11 bases between. The CDR3 DNA reads as TGTGCCAGCAGTTTTCGGGGGCGAGGAAACACCATATATTTT. Its translation is CASSFRGRGNTIYF.

This sequence joins TRBV10-3 and TRBJ2-7; 7 nucleotides agree with TRBD2. Trimming took 10 bases from V and 0 from J; bases not matched to a gene: 6. CDR3 length equals 13 residues. The germline gives CDR1 ENHRY, CDR2 SYGVKD. The CDR3 region has the DNA TGTGCCACGGTTGCGGGAGACTCCTACGAGCAGTACTTC. Protein sequence: CATVAGDSYEQYF.

The rearrangement joins TRBV11-2 to TRBJ1-6; D unclear. This CDR3 is built from 14 residues. Germline CDR1 is SGHAT and CDR2 is FQNNGV. V was clipped by 3 bases and J by 6 bases, with 9 bases between them. The CDR3 here is CASSLEAGNSPLHF. CDR3 nucleotides: TGTGCCAGCAGCTTGGAGGCGGGTAATTCACCCCTCCACTTT.